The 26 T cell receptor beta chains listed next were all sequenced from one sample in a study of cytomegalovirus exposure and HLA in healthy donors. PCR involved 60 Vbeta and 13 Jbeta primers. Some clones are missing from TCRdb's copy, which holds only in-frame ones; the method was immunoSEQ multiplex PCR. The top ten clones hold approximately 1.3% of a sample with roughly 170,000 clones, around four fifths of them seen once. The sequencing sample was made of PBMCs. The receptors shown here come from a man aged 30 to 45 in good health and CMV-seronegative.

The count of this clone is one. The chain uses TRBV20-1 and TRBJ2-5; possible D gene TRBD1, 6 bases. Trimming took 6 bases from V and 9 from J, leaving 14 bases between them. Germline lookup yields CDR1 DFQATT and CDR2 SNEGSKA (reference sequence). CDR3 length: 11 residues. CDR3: CSAIHRESQYF. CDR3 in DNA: TGCAGTGCGATCCACAGGGAATCCCAGTACTTC.

The CDR3 DNA reads as TGTGCCAGCAGCTCCGGACAGTTCAACTATGGCTACACCTTC. Its translation: CASSSGQFNYGYTF. The chain carries TRBV11-2 and TRBJ1-2; possible D gene TRBD1, 6 bases. Trimming cost V 4 bases and J 2 bases, with 11 bases left between them. Germline CDR1 reads SGHAT; CDR2 reads FQNNGV. The CDR3 loop spans 14 amino acids. Full variable domain (outside the CDR3, taken from reference TRBV11-2 and TRBJ1-2): EAGVAQSPRYKIIEKRQSVAFWCNPISGHATLYWYQQILGQGPKLLIQFQNNGVVDDSQLPKDRFSAERLKGVDSTLKIQPAKLEDSAVYLCASSSGQFNYGYTFGSGTRLTVV.

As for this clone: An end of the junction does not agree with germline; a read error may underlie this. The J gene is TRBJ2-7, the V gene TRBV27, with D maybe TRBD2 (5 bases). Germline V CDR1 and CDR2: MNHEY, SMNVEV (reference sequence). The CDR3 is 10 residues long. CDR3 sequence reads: CSAGGYEQYF. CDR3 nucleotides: TGCTCCGCGGGTGGTTACGAGCAGTACTTC.

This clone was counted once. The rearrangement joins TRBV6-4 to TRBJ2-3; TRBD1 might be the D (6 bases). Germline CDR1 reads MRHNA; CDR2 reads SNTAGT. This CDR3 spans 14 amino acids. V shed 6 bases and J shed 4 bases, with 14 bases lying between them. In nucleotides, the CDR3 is TGTGCCAGCAGCCCGGGACATGTCCCAGATACGCAGTATTTT. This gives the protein CASSPGHVPDTQYF.

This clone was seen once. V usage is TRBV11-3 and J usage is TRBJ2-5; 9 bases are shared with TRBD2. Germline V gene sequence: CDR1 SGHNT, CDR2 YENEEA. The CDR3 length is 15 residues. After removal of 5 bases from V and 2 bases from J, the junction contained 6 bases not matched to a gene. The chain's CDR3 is CASSAGLAPQETQYF. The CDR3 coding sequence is TGTGCCAGCAGCGCCGGACTAGCGCCTCAAGAGACCCAGTACTTC.

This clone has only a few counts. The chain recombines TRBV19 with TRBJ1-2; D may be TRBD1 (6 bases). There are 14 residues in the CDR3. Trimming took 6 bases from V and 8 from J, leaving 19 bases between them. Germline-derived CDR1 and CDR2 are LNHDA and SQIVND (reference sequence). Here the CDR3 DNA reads TGTGCCAGTAGGAAACATGACAGGCAGCACGGCTACACCTTC. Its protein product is CASRKHDRQHGYTF.

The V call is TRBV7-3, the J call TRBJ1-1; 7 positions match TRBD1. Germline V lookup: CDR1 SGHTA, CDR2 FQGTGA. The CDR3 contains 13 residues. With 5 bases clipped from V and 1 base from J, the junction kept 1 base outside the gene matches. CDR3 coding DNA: TGTGCCAGCAGCCGACAGGGGAACACTGAAGCTTTCTTT. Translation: CASSRQGNTEAFF.

CDR3 nucleotides: TGTGCCAGCAGTCTGACAGGGATCGGGAACACCATATATTTT. This encodes CASSLTGIGNTIYF. This chain links TRBV28 with TRBJ1-3; 7 positions match TRBD1. Germline V gene lookup returns CDR1 MDHEN and CDR2 SYDVKM. V shed 5 bases and J 7 bases; nucleotides not matched to a gene: 8. The CDR3 has 14 amino acids.

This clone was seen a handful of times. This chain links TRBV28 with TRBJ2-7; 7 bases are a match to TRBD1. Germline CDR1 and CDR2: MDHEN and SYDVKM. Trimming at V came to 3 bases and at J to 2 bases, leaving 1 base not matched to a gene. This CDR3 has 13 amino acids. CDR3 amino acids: CASSLGTAYEQYF. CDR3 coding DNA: TGTGCCAGCAGTTTGGGGACAGCCTACGAGCAGTACTTC.

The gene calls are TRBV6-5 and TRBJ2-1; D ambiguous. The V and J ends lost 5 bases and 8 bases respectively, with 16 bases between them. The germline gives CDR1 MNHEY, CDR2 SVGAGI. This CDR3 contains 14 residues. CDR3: CASSRLLVGDEQFF. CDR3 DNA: TGTGCCAGCAGTCGACTTTTAGTAGGCGATGAGCAGTTCTTC.

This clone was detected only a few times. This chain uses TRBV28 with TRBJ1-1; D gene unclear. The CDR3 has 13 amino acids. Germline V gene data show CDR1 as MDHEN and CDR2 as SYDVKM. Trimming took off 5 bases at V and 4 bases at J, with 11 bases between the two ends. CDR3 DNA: TGTGCCAGCAGTGTTCCCGAGGGCACTGAAGCTTTCTTT. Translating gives CASSVPEGTEAFF.

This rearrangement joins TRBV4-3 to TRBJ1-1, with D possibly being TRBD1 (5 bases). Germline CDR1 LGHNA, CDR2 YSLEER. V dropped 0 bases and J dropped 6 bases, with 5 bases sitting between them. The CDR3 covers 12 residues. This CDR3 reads CASSQDRAEAFF. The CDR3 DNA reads TGCGCCAGCAGCCAAGACAGGGCTGAAGCTTTCTTT.

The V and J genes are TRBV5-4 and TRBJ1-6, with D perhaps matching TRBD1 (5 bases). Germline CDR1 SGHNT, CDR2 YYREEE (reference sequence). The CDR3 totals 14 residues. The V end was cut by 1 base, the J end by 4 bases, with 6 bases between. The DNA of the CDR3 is TGTGCCAGCAGCTTGCAGGGTTATAATTCACCCCTCCACTTT. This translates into CASSLQGYNSPLHF.

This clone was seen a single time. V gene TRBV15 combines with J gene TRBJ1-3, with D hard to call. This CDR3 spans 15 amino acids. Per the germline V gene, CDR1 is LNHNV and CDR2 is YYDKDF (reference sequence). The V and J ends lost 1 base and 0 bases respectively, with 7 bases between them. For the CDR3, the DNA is TGTGCCACCAGCAGAGGCAAGAGCTCTGGAAACACCATATATTTT. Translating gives CATSRGKSSGNTIYF.

The CDR3 DNA sequence: TGTGCCAGCAGCTTAGGTAGAGGTGAGAGTGAAAAACTGTTTTTT. Translating it yields CASSLGRGESEKLFF. The chain uses TRBV7-2 and TRBJ1-4, with unresolved D. The V gene's germline CDR1 is SGHTA and CDR2 FQGNSA. This CDR3 region has 15 residues. Trimming left V 1 base short and J 7 bases short, with 13 bases between.

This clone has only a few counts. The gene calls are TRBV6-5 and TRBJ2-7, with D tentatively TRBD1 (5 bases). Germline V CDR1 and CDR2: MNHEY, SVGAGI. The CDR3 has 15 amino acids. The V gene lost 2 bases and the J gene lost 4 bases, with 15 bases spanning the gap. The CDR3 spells CASSYGAFRSYEQYF. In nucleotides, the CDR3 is TGTGCCAGCAGTTACGGGGCGTTTCGGTCTTACGAGCAGTACTTC.

CDR3 coding DNA: TGCGCCAGCAGCTTGGACGGGTATCGACGAAATGAAAAACTGTTTTTT. As protein: CASSLDGYRRNEKLFF. This chain uses TRBV5-1 with TRBJ1-4, with no clear D. Trimming removed 0 bases from V and 5 bases from J, with 14 bases in between. Germline V CDR1 and CDR2: SGHRS, YFSETQ. The length of the CDR3 is 16 residues.

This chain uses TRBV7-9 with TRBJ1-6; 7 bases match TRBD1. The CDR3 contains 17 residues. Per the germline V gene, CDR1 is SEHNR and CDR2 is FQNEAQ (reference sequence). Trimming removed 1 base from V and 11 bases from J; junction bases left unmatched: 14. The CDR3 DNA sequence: TGTGCCAGCAGCTTAGATGGTGCGGGACAGCGACGACCACCCCTCCACTTT. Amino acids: CASSLDGAGQRRPPLHF.

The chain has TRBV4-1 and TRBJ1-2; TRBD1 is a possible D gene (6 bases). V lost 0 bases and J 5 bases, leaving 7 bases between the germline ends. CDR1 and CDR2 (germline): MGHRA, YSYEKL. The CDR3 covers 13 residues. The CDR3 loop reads CASSQDGTYGYTF. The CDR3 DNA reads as TGCGCCAGCAGCCAAGACGGGACATATGGCTACACCTTC.

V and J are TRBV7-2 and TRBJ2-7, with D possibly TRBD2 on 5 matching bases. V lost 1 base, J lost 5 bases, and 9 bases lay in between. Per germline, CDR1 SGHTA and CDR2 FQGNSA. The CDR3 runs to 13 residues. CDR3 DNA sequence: TGTGCCAGCAGCTTAGAGCTAGCCCACGAGCAGTACTTC. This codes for CASSLELAHEQYF. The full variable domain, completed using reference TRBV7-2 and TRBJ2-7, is GAGVSQSPSNKVTEKGKDVELRCDPISGHTALYWYRQSLGQGLEFLIYFQGNSAPDKSGLPSDRFSAERTGGSVSTLTIQRTQQEDSAVYLCASSLELAHEQYFGPGTRLTVT.

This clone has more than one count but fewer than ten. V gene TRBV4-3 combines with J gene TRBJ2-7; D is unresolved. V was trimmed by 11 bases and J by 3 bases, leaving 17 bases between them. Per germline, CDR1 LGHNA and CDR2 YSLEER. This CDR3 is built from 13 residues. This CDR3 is CARLIWHSYEQYF. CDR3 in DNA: TGCGCCCGACTTATTTGGCATAGCTACGAGCAGTACTTC.

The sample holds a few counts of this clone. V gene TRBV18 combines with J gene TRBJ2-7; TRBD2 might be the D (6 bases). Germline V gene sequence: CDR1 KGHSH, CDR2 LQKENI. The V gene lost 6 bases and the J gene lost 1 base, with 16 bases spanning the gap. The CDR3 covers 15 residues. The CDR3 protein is CASSDDRLVSYEQYF. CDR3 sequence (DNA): TGTGCCAGCTCGGATGATCGACTAGTATCCTACGAGCAGTACTTC.

This CDR3 is CASSYSGTGDYEQYF. In DNA, the CDR3 is TGTGCCAGCAGTTACTCGGGGACAGGGGACTACGAGCAGTACTTC. This rearrangement joins TRBV6-6 to TRBJ2-7; TRBD1 matches 10 bases. CDR3 length equals 15 residues. Per the germline V gene, CDR1 is MNHNY and CDR2 is SVGAGI (reference sequence). V lost 0 bases, J lost 3 bases, and 2 bases stayed unmatched.

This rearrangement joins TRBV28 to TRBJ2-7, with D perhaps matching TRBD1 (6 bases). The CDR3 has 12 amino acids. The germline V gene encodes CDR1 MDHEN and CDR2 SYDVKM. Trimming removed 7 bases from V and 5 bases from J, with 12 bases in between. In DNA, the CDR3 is TGTGCCAGCATTCAGGGGACCGACGAGCAGTACTTC. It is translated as CASIQGTDEQYF.

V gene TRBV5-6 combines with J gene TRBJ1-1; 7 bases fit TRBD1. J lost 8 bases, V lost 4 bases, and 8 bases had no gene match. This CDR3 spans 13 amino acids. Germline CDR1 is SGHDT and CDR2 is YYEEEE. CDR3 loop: CASSLTGPAEAFF. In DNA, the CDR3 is TGTGCCAGCAGCCTGACAGGGCCTGCCGAAGCTTTCTTT.

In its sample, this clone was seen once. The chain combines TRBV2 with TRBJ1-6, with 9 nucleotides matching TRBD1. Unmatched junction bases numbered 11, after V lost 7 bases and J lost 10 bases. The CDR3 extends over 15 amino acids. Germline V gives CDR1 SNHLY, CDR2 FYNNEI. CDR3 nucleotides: TGTGCCAGCAAACAGAGCGCACAGGGGGCCTCACCCCTCCACTTT. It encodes CASKQSAQGASPLHF.